The clone carrying this T cell receptor beta chain qualifies as medium-sized. What it binds is unknown. The junction departs from the called germline gene at one end, perhaps through a read error. Semi-nested PCR with Nested Universal Primer A followed constant-region reverse priming of full-length variable regions. TCRdb reprocessed the 5' RACE reads with MiXCR, giving one entry per CDR3 protein. The table has roughly 5,300 distinct CDR3 sequences, 36% seen once. Looked up from germline, CDR1 is MNHNY and CDR2 is SVGAGI (reference sequence). This CDR3 spans 14 amino acids. Study-level results: Tumor memory CD4+ T cell TCR gene usage clustered with blood and lymph node memory CD4+ cells and lymph node naive CD4+ cells. The larger cohort examined one V-J beta rearrangement, not whole repertoires.

Sequenced: memory CD4+ T cells sorted from blood. Subset of the sample: memory CD4+ T cells, CD4+CD45RO+CD25-. The rearrangement uses TRBV6-6 and TRBJ1-4; 8 nucleotides match TRBD1. This sequence originates from a female donor with breast cancer. This CDR3 is CASSHRDRNVKLFF. The CDR3 bases are TGTGCCAGCAGCCACCGGGACAGGAATGTAAAACTGTTTTTT.